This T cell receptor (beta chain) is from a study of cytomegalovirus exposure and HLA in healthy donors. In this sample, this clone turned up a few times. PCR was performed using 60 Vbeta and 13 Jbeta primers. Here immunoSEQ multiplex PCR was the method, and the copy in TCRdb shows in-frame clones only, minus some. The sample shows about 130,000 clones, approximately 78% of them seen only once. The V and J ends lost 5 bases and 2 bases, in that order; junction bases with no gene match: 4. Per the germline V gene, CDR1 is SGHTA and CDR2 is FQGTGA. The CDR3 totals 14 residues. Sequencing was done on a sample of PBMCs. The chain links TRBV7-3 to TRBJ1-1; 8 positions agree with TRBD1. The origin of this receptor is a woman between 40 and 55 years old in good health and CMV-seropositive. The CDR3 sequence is CASSGQGFNTEAFF. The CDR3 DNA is TGTGCCAGCAGCGGACAGGGTTTTAACACTGAAGCTTTCTTT.